This T cell receptor beta chain was captured in a study of shared clonotypes between healthy human individuals. Overall study results and limits: Estimated clonotype richness was generally higher in naive than memory subsets.

In the case of this clone: Its antigen is still unknown.

The study separated CD4+ cells into CD45RA+ naive and CD45RA-negative memory subsets. The CDR3 runs 16 residues. V was shortened by 1 base and J by 0 bases, with 12 bases between the two germline ends. Germline CDR1 and CDR2: LGHNT and FRNRAP. The assay was immunoSEQ multiplex PCR, and TCRdb's table has in-frame clones only and misses some. The table records 850,000 to 1,100,000 clones, 77% of them present only once. This rearrangement joins TRBV12-5 to TRBJ1-2, with D possibly TRBD1 on 5 matching bases. The specimen sequenced was memory CD4+ T cells from PBMCs. Subset given: CD45RA-negative fraction. This TCR came from a man aged 18 to 30 in good health. Some clones in this sample may be carry-over from other donors' samples. CDR3 bases: TGTGCTAGTGGTTTGGCAACGGCAGGGTCTAACTATGGCTACACCTTC. Protein: CASGLATAGSNYGYTF.